What follows describes a single T cell receptor (beta chain). Its antigen is still unknown. These data belong to a study of response to subunit inactivated influenza vaccine. General study points: Authors suggested that a seasonal influenza vaccination recruits few new T cells each time.

Looked up from germline, CDR1 is SGHAT and CDR2 is FQNNGV. The CDR3 runs to 18 residues. Germline trimming cut 5 bases from V and 0 bases from J; bases unmatched to any gene: 8. Via MiXCR, TCRdb re-called the RT-PCR reads, giving one row per CDR3 protein. The top ten clones hold 7.6% of a sample with 600,000 to 700,000 distinct CDR3 sequences, roughly 15% of them seen once. Sample: PBMCs from blood, taken 14 days before vaccination. The clonotype originates from a man over 45 who received an inactivated influenza vaccine. The chain joins TRBV11-2 to TRBJ2-3, with 13 bases identical to TRBD2. The chain's CDR3 is CASSILGTSGTSTDTQYF. The CDR3 coding sequence is TGTGCCAGCAGCATACTCGGGACTAGCGGGACTAGCACAGATACGCAGTATTTT.